This T cell receptor (beta chain) was identified during a study of blood T cells in healthy people across ages. Per germline, CDR1 SEHNR and CDR2 FQNEAQ (reference sequence). The length of the CDR3 is 14 residues. Trimming removed 5 bases at V and 1 base at J, with 11 bases between. As regards this clonotype: Its antigen is unknown.

Each donor gave around 9.3 milliliters of peripheral blood. Isolation yielded PBMCs, at least 6.5 million per sample, in every case. Regarding the study as a whole: Versus aged donors, long-lived donors had higher diversity and more naive CD4+ cells. Roughly linear age-related decline in beta diversity appeared, significant by age approximately 41.

PCR was performed a second time for roughly 7 to 12 cycles using a sample-barcoded 5' primer and a J-beta primer mix. TCRdb called the 5' RACE reads again in MiXCR, with one record for every CDR3 protein. The table lists 2 million or so distinct CDR3 sequences, 40% to 55% of them singletons. Sequencing was carried out using blood. The TCR originated in a woman in her forties in good health. V and J are TRBV7-9 and TRBJ2-5, with D perhaps TRBD1 (6 bases). CDR3 nucleotide sequence: TGTGCCAGCAGCATCCGACAGGTCCAAGAGACCCAGTACTTC. Protein product: CASSIRQVQETQYF.